Below, 24 T cell receptor beta chains from the same sample are listed, as sequenced in a study of T cell responses to AZD1222 COVID-19 vaccine. The assay was immunoSEQ multiplex PCR, and TCRdb's table has in-frame clones only and misses some. The table has about 190,000 clones, 75% to 90% seen once. The source was peripheral blood, collected on day 0 of AZD1222 vaccination. These receptors came from an adult in good health.

The gene calls are TRBV25-1 and TRBJ1-1; no clear D. The CDR3 is 15 amino acids. The V gene lost 1 base and the J gene lost 2 bases, with 11 bases spanning the gap. From germline, CDR1 is MGHDK and CDR2 SYGVNS. CDR3 sequence (DNA): TGTGCCAGCAGTGAATCCGACGCCATAAACACTGAAGCTTTCTTT. It encodes CASSESDAINTEAFF.

The chain is built from TRBV14 and TRBJ2-3; D might be TRBD1 or TRBD2, each matching 5 bases. The CDR3 totals 18 residues. In germline, CDR1 is SGHDN, CDR2 FVKESK. The V gene lost 1 base and the J gene lost 11 bases, with 28 bases spanning the gap. The CDR3 sequence is CASSQGGNRDLRQMRQYF. Here the CDR3 DNA reads TGTGCCAGCAGCCAAGGGGGAAACCGGGACCTAAGACAGATGCGGCAGTATTTT.

The chain has TRBV5-4 and TRBJ1-4; perhaps TRBD1 as D (6 bases). The V end lost 1 base, the J end lost 4 bases, and 11 bases lay between the germline ends. The CDR3 is 15 residues long. The germline V gene encodes CDR1 SGHNT and CDR2 YYREEE (reference sequence). The CDR3 coding sequence is TGTGCCAGCAGCTTGCCGGGGGACAATAATGAAAAACTGTTTTTT. Its translation is CASSLPGDNNEKLFF.

The chain recombines TRBV5-1 with TRBJ2-3; 12 bases align to TRBD2. The CDR3 spans 16 residues. CDR1 SGHRS and CDR2 YFSETQ come from the germline V gene. Trimming removed 0 bases from V and 2 bases from J; junction bases left unmatched: 1. The CDR3 DNA sequence: TGCGCCAGCAGCTTGGGACTAGCGGGAGACACAGATACGCAGTATTTT. It yields the protein CASSLGLAGDTDTQYF.

CDR3 amino acids: CASSIIFGMGELFF. In DNA, the CDR3 is TGTGCCAGTAGTATAATTTTTGGTATGGGGGAGCTGTTTTTT. This sequence joins TRBV19 and TRBJ2-2; D is ambiguous. The CDR3 consists of 14 residues. Germline V gene sequence: CDR1 LNHDA, CDR2 SQIVND (reference sequence). V was pared by 2 bases and J by 8 bases, with 12 bases between.

The chain uses TRBV6-5 and TRBJ2-4; 8 nucleotides agree with TRBD1. Germline values: CDR1 MNHEY, CDR2 SVGAGI. The CDR3 runs 16 residues. Germline trimming cut 2 bases from V and 7 bases from J; bases unmatched to any gene: 10. The DNA for the CDR3 is TGTGCCAGCAGTTACGGCGGCGGACAGGGAGTCAACATTCAGTACTTC. Translation gives CASSYGGGQGVNIQYF.

The genes are TRBV7-9 and TRBJ1-5, with a tentative D call TRBD1 (6 bases). V was shortened by 1 base and J by 5 bases, with 15 bases between the two germline ends. The length of the CDR3 is 16 residues. Germline V gives CDR1 SEHNR, CDR2 FQNEAQ (reference sequence). The CDR3 DNA reads as TGTGCCAGCAGCTTAGTTCGATCGGGGGCGGATCAGCCCCAGCATTTT. Encoded protein: CASSLVRSGADQPQHF.

The genes are TRBV6-5 and TRBJ2-5; D perhaps matches TRBD2 (5 bases). Germline lookup yields CDR1 MNHEY and CDR2 SVGAGI. V lost 6 bases and J lost 1, with 9 bases in between. The CDR3 is made up of 13 amino acids. In nucleotides, the CDR3 is TGTGCCAGCAGGGAGCGGAGCCAAGAGACCCAGTACTTC. It codes for CASRERSQETQYF.

The CDR3 DNA is TGTGCCAGCAGCCAAGTGATGGGACGCCAAGAGACCCAGTACTTC. This codes for CASSQVMGRQETQYF. J is TRBJ2-5 and V is TRBV3-1 (or the pseudogene TRBV3-2); either TRBD1 or TRBD2 may supply D (5 bases each). CDR3 length: 15 amino acids. Between the trimmed V and J ends, which lost 1 base and 1 base, there was a span of 10 bases. Germline V gene sequence: CDR1 LGHDT, CDR2 YNNKEL (reference sequence).

About this clone itself: One end of the junction fails to match germline, which may point to a read error. The chain carries TRBV2 and TRBJ2-1, with 10 bases identical to TRBD2. The CDR3 length is 12 residues. Germline V CDR1 and CDR2: SNHLY, FYNNEI. The CDR3 reads CATRVELAGLLF. The CDR3, as DNA: TGTGCCACCCGGGTGGAACTAGCGGGGTTACTCTTC.

DNA for the CDR3: TGTGCCAGCAGTCCACCGCCGTACACTGAAGCTTTCTTT. Amino acids: CASSPPPYTEAFF. The gene calls are TRBV28 and TRBJ1-1; D is unresolved. CDR3 length: 13 residues. Germline CDR1 is MDHEN and CDR2 is SYDVKM. The V end was cut by 5 bases, the J end by 3 bases, with 10 bases between. Filled out from reference TRBV28 and TRBJ1-1, the complete variable domain reads DVKVTQSSRYLVKRTGEKVFLECVQDMDHENMFWYRQDPGLGLRLIYFSYDVKMKEKGDIPEGYSVSREKKERFSLILESASTNQTSMYLCASSPPPYTEAFFGQGTRLTVV.

J is TRBJ1-5 and V is TRBV18, with a possible D match to TRBD1 (6 bases). The CDR3 consists of 13 residues. Germline V gene sequence: CDR1 KGHSH, CDR2 LQKENI. V was pared by 3 bases and J by 9 bases, with 12 bases between. The CDR3 is CASSPAGEVPQHF. DNA for the CDR3: TGTGCCAGCTCACCCGCAGGGGAGGTGCCCCAGCATTTT.

The V gene is TRBV5-4, the J gene TRBJ2-5; no clear D gene. This CDR3 is 13 amino acids long. Germline CDR1 SGHNT, CDR2 YYREEE (reference sequence). V gave up 4 bases and J gave up 5 bases, with 12 bases separating them. CDR3 residues: CASSRQPGETQYF. The CDR3 DNA reads as TGTGCCAGCAGCAGGCAGCCCGGTGAGACCCAGTACTTC.

This clone was seen only a few times. The chain combines TRBV11-2 with TRBJ1-6; TRBD1 agrees at 7 bases. CDR1 and CDR2 (germline): SGHAT, FQNNGV. The junction had 5 bases not matched to a gene; V was cut back by 3 bases and J by 9 bases. The CDR3 contains 14 residues. DNA of the CDR3: TGTGCCAGCAGCTTCCGACAGGGTGGTTCACCCCTCCACTTT. This codes for CASSFRQGGSPLHF.

The V gene is TRBV27, the J gene TRBJ2-3; D may be TRBD2 (6 bases). The germline gives CDR1 MNHEY, CDR2 SMNVEV (reference sequence). CDR3 length: 14 amino acids. V was cut by 10 bases and J by 2 bases, with 16 bases left in between. The CDR3: CATHFAGNTDTQYF. In nucleotides, the CDR3 is TGTGCCACCCACTTTGCGGGGAACACAGATACGCAGTATTTT.

The genes are TRBV10-3 and TRBJ1-2, with D unresolved. CDR1 and CDR2 from the germline V gene are ENHRY and SYGVKD. Trimming pared 3 bases from V and 8 bases from J, leaving 13 bases between. There are 13 residues in the CDR3. CDR3 bases: TGTGCCATCAGTGAAATCCGCGAACGGGGCTACACCTTC. This translates into CAISEIRERGYTF.

The rearrangement joins TRBV4-1 to TRBJ2-3; D not certain. Trimming shortened V by 3 bases and J by 2 bases, and 6 bases separated the two germline ends. From germline, CDR1 is MGHRA and CDR2 YSYEKL. The CDR3 covers 13 residues. The DNA for the CDR3 is TGCGCCAGCAGCCACTACAACACAGATACGCAGTATTTT. As protein: CASSHYNTDTQYF.

The rearrangement joins TRBV2 to TRBJ1-6; 8 bases are shared with TRBD1. Germline V gene lookup returns CDR1 SNHLY and CDR2 FYNNEI. V shed 6 bases and J 7 bases; nucleotides not matched to a gene: 5. This CDR3 has 14 residues. CDR3 residues: CASSSGGGNSPLHF. CDR3 coding DNA: TGTGCCAGCAGCTCAGGGGGCGGAAATTCACCCCTCCACTTT.

The rearrangement links TRBV5-1 to TRBJ2-1; 8 bases map to TRBD1. The CDR3 has 14 residues. CDR1 is SGHRS, CDR2 YFSETQ, per germline. J gave up 1 base and V 8 bases, and 5 bases lay outside the gene matches. The CDR3, as DNA: TGCGCCAGTGCAGGGGGCGGGTCCTACAATGAGCAGTTCTTC. Its translation: CASAGGGSYNEQFF.

This rearrangement joins TRBV12-2 to TRBJ1-1; TRBD1, the D gene given by the table, was not confirmed from the DNA. TRBV12-2 is tagged as a pseudogene. The CDR3 contains 19 residues. The CDR3 coding sequence is TGTGCAAGTCGCTTGGGTTTTTCAGGGGGCGCCGGTTTGAACACTGAAGCTTTCTTT. It is translated as CASRLGFSGGAGLNTEAFF.

The chain joins TRBV7-3 to TRBJ2-2; 8 positions agree with TRBD2. Germline V gives CDR1 SGHTA, CDR2 FQGTGA. With 5 bases clipped from V and 2 bases from J, the junction kept 7 bases outside the gene matches. This CDR3 is built from 16 residues. The CDR3 loop is CASSLQLAANTGELFF. CDR3 in DNA: TGTGCCAGCAGCCTCCAACTAGCGGCCAACACCGGGGAGCTGTTTTTT. Using reference TRBV7-3 and TRBJ2-2 for the parts outside the CDR3, the full variable domain is GAGVSQTPSNKVTEKGKYVELRCDPISGHTALYWYRQSLGQGPEFLIYFQGTGAADDSGLPNDRFFAVRPEGSVSTLKIQRTERGDSAVYLCASSLQLAANTGELFFGEGSRLTVL.

CDR3 residues: CASSLQYAAGALANEKLFF. The CDR3 DNA reads TGTGCCAGCAGTTTACAGTACGCGGCAGGGGCCCTGGCTAATGAAAAACTGTTTTTT. This chain connects TRBV27 to TRBJ1-4, with D possibly being TRBD1 (6 bases). This CDR3 spans 19 amino acids. The germline gives CDR1 MNHEY, CDR2 SMNVEV (reference sequence). Trimming removed 2 bases at V and 3 bases at J, with 22 bases between. The full variable domain, in which reference TRBV27 and TRBJ1-4 provide the parts outside the CDR3, is EAQVTQNPRYLITVTGKKLTVTCSQNMNHEYMSWYRQDPGLGLRQIYYSMNVEVTDKGDVPEGYKVSRKEKRNFPLILESPSPNQTSLYFCASSLQYAAGALANEKLFFGSGTQLSVL.

The chain uses TRBV10-3 and TRBJ2-3; 8 bases agree with TRBD1. From germline, CDR1 is ENHRY and CDR2 SYGVKD. J was trimmed by 0 bases and V by 3 bases; bases with no gene match: 5. The CDR3 is made up of 16 amino acids. CDR3 loop: CAISEPTGASTDTQYF. The CDR3 nucleotides read TGTGCCATCAGTGAACCGACAGGGGCAAGCACAGATACGCAGTATTTT.

The chain employs TRBV3-1 (or the pseudogene TRBV3-2) and TRBJ2-4, with 9 bases lining up with TRBD1. CDR3 size: 14 residues. Germline V gene lookup returns CDR1 LGHDT and CDR2 YNNKEL (reference sequence). The V gene end was trimmed by 4 bases and the J gene end by 6 bases; junction bases not matched to a gene: 4. The CDR3 DNA follows: TGTGCCAGCAGCCCAGGGACAGGGATAAACATTCAGTACTTC. This encodes CASSPGTGINIQYF.